These 2 T cell receptor beta chains were all obtained from the same sample, sequenced in a study of cytomegalovirus exposure and HLA in healthy donors. The PCR made use of 60 Vbeta and 13 Jbeta primers. Here immunoSEQ multiplex PCR was the method, and the copy in TCRdb shows in-frame clones only, minus some. Among about 90,000 clones, 62% were seen once, and the ten largest hold around 5.5%. Sequenced sample: PBMCs. All receptors derive from a woman aged 25 to 39 in good health and CMV-seropositive.

The chain joins TRBV19 to TRBJ2-7; no reliable D call. The ends were cut back, 5 bases at V and 1 base at J, with 9 bases in the middle. Germline CDR1 LNHDA, CDR2 SQIVND (reference sequence). The CDR3 has 13 residues. The CDR3 protein is CASSVTWSYEQYF. DNA for the CDR3: TGTGCCAGTAGTGTGACATGGTCCTACGAGCAGTACTTC.

This clone turned up a few times. The chain uses TRBV5-1 and TRBJ2-4; D possibly corresponds to TRBD2 (6 bases). Looked up from germline, CDR1 is SGHRS and CDR2 is YFSETQ. V was trimmed by 4 bases and J by 1 base, leaving 15 bases between them. The CDR3 is made up of 16 amino acids. The CDR3 sequence is CASSLGTVVAKNIQYF. Written as DNA, the CDR3 is TGCGCCAGCAGCCTTGGGACTGTGGTTGCCAAAAACATTCAGTACTTC.